This T cell receptor beta chain was retrieved from a study of monozygotic twins with inflammatory bowel disease. This CDR3 spans 16 amino acids. Germline CDR1 and CDR2: SGHRS and YFSETQ. Every donor provided one blood sample measuring roughly 2.5 ml. Unfractionated whole blood yielded total RNA, and T cells were not sorted. Notes on the study in general: It was observed that concordant and discordant twins did not differ in repertoire similarity, possibly given limited power.

Concerning this clonotype: What it binds is unknown.

Researchers put TCRalpha and TCRbeta cDNA through two nested PCRs lasting about 17 and 10 cycles. With the 5' RACE reads reprocessed, TCRdb shows one record per CDR3 protein and no DNA. The table counts about 350,000 distinct CDR3 sequences; approximately 2% lies in the top ten. This receptor was identified in a human donor with ulcerative colitis or Crohn's disease, or a healthy co-twin of an affected twin (not recorded which). V gene TRBV5-1 combines with J gene TRBJ2-4; TCRdb's D call, TRBD1, is unchecked because there is no DNA. Sequencing was done on a sample of blood. CDR3 loop: CASSLEGGLAKNIQYF.